This T cell receptor (beta chain) was identified during a study of blood T cells in healthy people across ages. General study points: One million T cells yielded diversity estimates that were considered underestimates. Naive CD4+ cells and diversity were both higher in long-lived donors than in aged donors.

The CDR3 is 13 residues long. Germline assignment: CDR1 SGHAT and CDR2 FQNNGV. The V gene lost 2 bases and the J gene lost 7 bases, with 12 bases spanning the gap. Of note for this clonotype: No antigen is known for it.

Then a second PCR, running about 6 to 11 cycles, was carried out with a sample-barcoded 5' primer and a J-beta primer mix. In TCRdb, the 5' RACE reads were re-called with MiXCR into one record per CDR3 protein. This sample has roughly 800,000 distinct CDR3 sequences, with about three fifths found just once. The V gene is TRBV11-2, the J gene TRBJ2-7; possible D gene TRBD1, 6 bases. Sequenced: blood. This clonotype was obtained from a man between 25 and 39 years old in good health. The CDR3 nucleotides are TGTGCCAGCAGCTTATGGCAGGGGAAAGAGCAGTACTTC. Translating it yields CASSLWQGKEQYF.